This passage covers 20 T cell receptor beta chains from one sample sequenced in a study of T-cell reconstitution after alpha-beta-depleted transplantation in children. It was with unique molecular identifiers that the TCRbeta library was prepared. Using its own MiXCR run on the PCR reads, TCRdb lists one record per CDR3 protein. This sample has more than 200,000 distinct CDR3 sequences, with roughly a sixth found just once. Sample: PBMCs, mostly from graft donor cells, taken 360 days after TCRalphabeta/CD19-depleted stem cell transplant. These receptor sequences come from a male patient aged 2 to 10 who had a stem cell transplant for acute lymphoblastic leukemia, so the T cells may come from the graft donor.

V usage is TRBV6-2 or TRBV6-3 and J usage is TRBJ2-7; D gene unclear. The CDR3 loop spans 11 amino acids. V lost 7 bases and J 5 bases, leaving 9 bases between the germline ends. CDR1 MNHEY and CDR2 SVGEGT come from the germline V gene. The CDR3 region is CASKQIDEQYF. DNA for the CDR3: TGTGCCAGCAAACAAATAGACGAGCAGTACTTC.

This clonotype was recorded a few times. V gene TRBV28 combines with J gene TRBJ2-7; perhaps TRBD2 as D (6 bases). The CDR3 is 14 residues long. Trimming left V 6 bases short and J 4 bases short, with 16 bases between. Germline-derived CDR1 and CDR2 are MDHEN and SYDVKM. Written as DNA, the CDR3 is TGTGCCAGCAGGCCCCCGGGACTTTCTTACGAGCAGTACTTC. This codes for CASRPPGLSYEQYF.

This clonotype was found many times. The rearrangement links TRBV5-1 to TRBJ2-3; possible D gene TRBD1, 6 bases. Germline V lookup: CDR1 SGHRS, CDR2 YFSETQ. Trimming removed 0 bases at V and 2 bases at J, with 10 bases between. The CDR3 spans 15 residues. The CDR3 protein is CASSLAGTYTDTQYF. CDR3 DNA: TGCGCCAGCAGCTTGGCCGGGACATACACAGATACGCAGTATTTT.

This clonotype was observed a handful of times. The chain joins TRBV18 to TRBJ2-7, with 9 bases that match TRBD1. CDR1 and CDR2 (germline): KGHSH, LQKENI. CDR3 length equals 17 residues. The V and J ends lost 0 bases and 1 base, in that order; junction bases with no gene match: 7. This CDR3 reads CASSPPVWDRDSYEQYF. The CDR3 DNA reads TGTGCCAGCTCACCACCTGTTTGGGACAGGGATTCCTACGAGCAGTACTTC.

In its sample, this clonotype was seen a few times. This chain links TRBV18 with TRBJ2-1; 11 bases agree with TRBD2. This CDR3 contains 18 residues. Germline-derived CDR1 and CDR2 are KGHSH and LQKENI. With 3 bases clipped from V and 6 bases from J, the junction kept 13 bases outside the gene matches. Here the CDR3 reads CASSPPPTSGAPLNEQFF. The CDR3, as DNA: TGTGCCAGCTCACCGCCCCCGACTAGCGGGGCTCCTCTCAATGAGCAGTTCTTC.

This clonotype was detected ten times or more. The CDR3 sequence: CASSQRSGNTIYF. The CDR3 bases are TGTGCCAGCAGCCAAAGAAGTGGAAACACCATATATTTT. This sequence joins TRBV7-2 and TRBJ1-3; D gene ambiguous. CDR1 and CDR2 (germline): SGHTA, FQGNSA. V was cut by 5 bases and J by 3 bases, with 8 bases left in between. The CDR3 extends over 13 amino acids.

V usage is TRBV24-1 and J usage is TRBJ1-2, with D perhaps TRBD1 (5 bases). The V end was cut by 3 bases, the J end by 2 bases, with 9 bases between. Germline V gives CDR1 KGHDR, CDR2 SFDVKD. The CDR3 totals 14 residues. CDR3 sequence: CATSDPGTNYGYTF. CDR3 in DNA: TGTGCCACCAGTGATCCGGGGACCAACTATGGCTACACCTTC.

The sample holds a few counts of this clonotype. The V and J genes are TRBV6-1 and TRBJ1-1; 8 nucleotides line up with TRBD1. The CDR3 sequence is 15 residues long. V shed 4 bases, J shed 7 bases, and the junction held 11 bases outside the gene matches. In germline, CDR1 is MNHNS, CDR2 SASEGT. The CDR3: CASSVAGGVAGEAFF. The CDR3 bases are TGTGCCAGCAGTGTCGCAGGGGGCGTCGCGGGTGAAGCTTTCTTT.

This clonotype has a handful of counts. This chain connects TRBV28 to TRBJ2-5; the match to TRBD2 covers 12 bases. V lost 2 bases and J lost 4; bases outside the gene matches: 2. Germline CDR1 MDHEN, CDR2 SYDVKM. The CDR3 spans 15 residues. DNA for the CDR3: TGTGCCAGCAGTTTACTACTAGCGGGAGGAGAGACCCAGTACTTC. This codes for CASSLLLAGGETQYF.

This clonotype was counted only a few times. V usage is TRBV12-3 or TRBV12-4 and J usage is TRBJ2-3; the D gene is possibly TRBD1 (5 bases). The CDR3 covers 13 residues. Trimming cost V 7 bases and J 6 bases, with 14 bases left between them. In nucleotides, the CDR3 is TGTGCCAGCAATAAGGGGCCGGAGGATACGCAGTATTTT. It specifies CASNKGPEDTQYF.

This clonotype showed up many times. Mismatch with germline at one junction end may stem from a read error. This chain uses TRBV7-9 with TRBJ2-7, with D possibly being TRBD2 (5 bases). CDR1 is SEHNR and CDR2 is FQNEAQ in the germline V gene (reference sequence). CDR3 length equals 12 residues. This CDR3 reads CASSLAPYEQYF. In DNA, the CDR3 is TGTGCCAGCAGTTTAGCGCCCTACGAGCAGTACTTC. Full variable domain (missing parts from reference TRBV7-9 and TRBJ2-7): DTGVSQNPRHKITKRGQNVTFRCDPISEHNRLYWYRQTLGQGPEFLTYFQNEAQLEKSRLLSDRFSAERPKGSFSTLEIQRTEQGDSAMYLCASSLAPYEQYFGPGTRLTVT.

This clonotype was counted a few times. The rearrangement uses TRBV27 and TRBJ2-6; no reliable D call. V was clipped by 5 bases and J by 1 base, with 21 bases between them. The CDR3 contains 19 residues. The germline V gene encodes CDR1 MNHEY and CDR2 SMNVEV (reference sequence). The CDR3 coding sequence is TGTGCCAGCAGTCCTCTGGAACAGAGGTGGGTTTCTGGGGCCAACGTCCTGACTTTC. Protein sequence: CASSPLEQRWVSGANVLTF.

Here the CDR3 reads CASSHSQGSEAFF. The CDR3 DNA reads TGCGCCAGCAGCCATTCTCAGGGTTCCGAAGCTTTCTTT. The chain recombines TRBV4-1 with TRBJ1-1; maybe TRBD1 (5 bases). This CDR3 spans 13 amino acids. V lost 3 bases and J 8 bases, leaving 13 bases between the germline ends. CDR1 and CDR2 (germline): MGHRA, YSYEKL.

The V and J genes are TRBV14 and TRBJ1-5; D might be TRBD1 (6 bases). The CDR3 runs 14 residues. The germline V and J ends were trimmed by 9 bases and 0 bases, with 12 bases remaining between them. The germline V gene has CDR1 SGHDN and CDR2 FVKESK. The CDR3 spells CARRTVPSNQPQHF. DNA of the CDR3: TGTGCCAGACGGACAGTACCTAGCAATCAGCCCCAGCATTTT.

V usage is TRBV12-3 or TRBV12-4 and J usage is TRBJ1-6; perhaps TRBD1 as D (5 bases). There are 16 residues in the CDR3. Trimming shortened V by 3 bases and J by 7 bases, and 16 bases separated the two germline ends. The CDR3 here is CASSFGGERKNSPLHF. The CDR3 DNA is TGTGCCAGCAGTTTCGGAGGGGAACGTAAGAATTCACCCCTCCACTTT.

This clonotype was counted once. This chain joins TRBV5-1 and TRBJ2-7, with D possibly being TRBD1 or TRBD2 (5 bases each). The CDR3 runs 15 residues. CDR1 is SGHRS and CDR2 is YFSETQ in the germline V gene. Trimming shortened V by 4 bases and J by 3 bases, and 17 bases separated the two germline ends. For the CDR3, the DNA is TGCGCCAGCAGCCTGGAAATCGAGGGGCGCTACGAGCAGTACTTC. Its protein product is CASSLEIEGRYEQYF.

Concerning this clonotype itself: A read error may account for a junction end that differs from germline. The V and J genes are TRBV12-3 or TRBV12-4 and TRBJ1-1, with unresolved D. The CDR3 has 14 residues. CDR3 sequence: CASSLWQQNTEVFF. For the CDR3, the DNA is TGTGCCAGCAGTTTATGGCAGCAGAACACTGAAGTTTTCTTT.

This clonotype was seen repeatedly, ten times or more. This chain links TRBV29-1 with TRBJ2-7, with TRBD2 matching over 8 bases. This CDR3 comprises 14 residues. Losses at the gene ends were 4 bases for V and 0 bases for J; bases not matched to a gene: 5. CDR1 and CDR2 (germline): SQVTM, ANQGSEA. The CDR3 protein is CSVAKRGISYEQYF. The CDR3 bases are TGCAGCGTTGCGAAGCGGGGGATCTCCTACGAGCAGTACTTC.

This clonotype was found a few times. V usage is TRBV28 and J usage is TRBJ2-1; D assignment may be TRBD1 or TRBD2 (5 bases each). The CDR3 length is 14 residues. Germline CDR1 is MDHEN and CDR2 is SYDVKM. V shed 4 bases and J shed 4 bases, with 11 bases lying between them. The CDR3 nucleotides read TGTGCCAGCAGTTACCGGGGCGGATACAATGAGCAGTTCTTC. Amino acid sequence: CASSYRGGYNEQFF. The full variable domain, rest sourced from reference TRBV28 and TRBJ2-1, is DVKVTQSSRYLVKRTGEKVFLECVQDMDHENMFWYRQDPGLGLRLIYFSYDVKMKEKGDIPEGYSVSREKKERFSLILESASTNQTSMYLCASSYRGGYNEQFFGPGTRLTVL.

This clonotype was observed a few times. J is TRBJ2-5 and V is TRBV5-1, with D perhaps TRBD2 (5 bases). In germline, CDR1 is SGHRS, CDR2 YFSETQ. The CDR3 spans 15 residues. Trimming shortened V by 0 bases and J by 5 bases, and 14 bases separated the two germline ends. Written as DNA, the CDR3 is TGCGCCAGCAGCTTGGGGTCACTTGGAGGCGAGACCCAGTACTTC. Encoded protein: CASSLGSLGGETQYF.